There are many counts of the clone carrying this T cell receptor (beta chain). What it recognizes is unknown. The CDR3 regions of TCR beta were amplified from RNA transcripts. The TCR CDR3 first-round RT-PCR relied on the HTBI primer set. Each CDR3 protein gets one entry after TCRdb re-called the multiplex PCR reads with MiXCR. The sample carries over 500,000 distinct CDR3 sequences, 16% recorded once. With duration under 3 months, ophthalmopathy was active: Clinical Activity Score at least 3, NOSPECS at least 4. Diagnoses rested on clinical symptoms, serum thyroxine and TRAb, thyroid ultrasound and orbital computed tomography. This sample stems from a study of T cells in Graves' hyperthyroidism and ophthalmopathy. Study-level background: Pretreatment peripheral blood was obtained at initial diagnosis.

Findings of the study overall: Most thyroid-expanded clonotypes above 0.001 were also found in blood.

The germline V gene has CDR1 GTSNPN and CDR2 SVGIG (reference sequence). With 2 bases clipped from V and 7 bases from J, the junction kept 8 bases outside the gene matches. The length of the CDR3 is 14 residues. This receptor was taken from a woman in her twenties or thirties with Graves' ophthalmopathy. This chain uses TRBV30 with TRBJ2-1; 7 nucleotides line up with TRBD2. The sample taken for sequencing was blood. The CDR3 region is CAWSTGGFMNEQFF. CDR3 bases: TGTGCCTGGAGTACGGGGGGATTTATGAATGAGCAGTTCTTC.